This TCR beta chain comes out of a study of T cell responses to AZD1222 COVID-19 vaccine. Looking at the study overall: Both about-4-week and about-12-week second-dose recipients were combined.

Per germline, CDR1 SGHDT and CDR2 YYEEEE. The CDR3 runs to 16 residues. V was cut by 0 bases and J by 2 bases, with 11 bases left in between. This clone was counted only a few times. Assay: immunoSEQ multiplex PCR; the TCRdb copy retains only in-frame clones and omits some. The sample contains about 160,000 clones, around 90% of which appear only once. The source was peripheral blood, collected on day 0 of AZD1222 vaccination. J is TRBJ2-2 and V is TRBV5-6, with a tentative D call TRBD1 (6 bases). This receptor was obtained from an adult in good health. In DNA, the CDR3 is TGTGCCAGCAGCTTGGGGCAGGGGTTAAACACCGGGGAGCTGTTTTTT. The encoded protein is CASSLGQGLNTGELFF.